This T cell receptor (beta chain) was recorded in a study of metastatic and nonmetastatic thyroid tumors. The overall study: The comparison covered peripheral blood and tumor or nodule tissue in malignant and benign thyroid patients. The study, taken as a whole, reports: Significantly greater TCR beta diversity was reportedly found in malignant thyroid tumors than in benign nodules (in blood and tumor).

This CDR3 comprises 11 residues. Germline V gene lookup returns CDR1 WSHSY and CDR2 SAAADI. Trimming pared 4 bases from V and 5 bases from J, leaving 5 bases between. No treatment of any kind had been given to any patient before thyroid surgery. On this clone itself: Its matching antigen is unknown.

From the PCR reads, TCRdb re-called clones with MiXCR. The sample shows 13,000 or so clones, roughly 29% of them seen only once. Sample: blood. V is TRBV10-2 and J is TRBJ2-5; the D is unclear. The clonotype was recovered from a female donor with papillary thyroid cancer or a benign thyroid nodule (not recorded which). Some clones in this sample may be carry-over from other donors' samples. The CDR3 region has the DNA TGCGCCAGCAGTGCGGCGGAGACCCAGTACTTC. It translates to CASSAAETQYF.